The 11 T cell receptor beta chains reported below all come from one sample, sequenced in a study of CD8+ T cells in alopecia areata. Once RNA had been extracted, it was reverse transcribed into cDNA to act as the sequencing template. Libraries were prepared by immunoSEQ multiplex PCR; TCRdb keeps only in-frame clonotypes and omits some of them. The sample lists 100,000 to 150,000 clones; almost 50% were seen once. The specimen was CD8+ T cells sorted from blood, collected at week 0. The receptors were gathered from a human donor with alopecia areata.

A single count supports this clone. The chain couples TRBV6-5 to TRBJ2-5; 7 positions agree with TRBD1. Germline V gene lookup returns CDR1 MNHEY and CDR2 SVGAGI. The CDR3 sequence is 15 residues long. Trimming cost V 5 bases and J 2 bases; bases outside gene matches: 8. The CDR3 is CASSPRQGGQETQYF. CDR3 coding DNA: TGTGCCAGCAGTCCACGACAGGGTGGGCAAGAGACCCAGTACTTC.

This clone came up a few times. This chain links TRBV6-5 with TRBJ1-2; 9 nucleotides agree with TRBD1. Germline CDR1 MNHEY, CDR2 SVGAGI. This CDR3 contains 15 residues. With V trimmed by 6 bases and J by 3 bases, 8 bases remained unmatched. The CDR3, as DNA: TGTGCCAGCAGCCCCGGGGACAGGGTGGACTATGGCTACACCTTC. Protein product: CASSPGDRVDYGYTF.

The rearrangement joins TRBV6-5 to TRBJ1-5; D is unclear. V was cut by 6 bases and J by 4 bases, with 13 bases left in between. Germline V lookup: CDR1 MNHEY, CDR2 SVGAGI. The CDR3 sequence is 14 residues long. The CDR3 DNA reads TGTGCCAGCAGCCCCGACCGACCGAATCAGCCCCAGCATTTT. It is translated as CASSPDRPNQPQHF.

The chain couples TRBV29-1 to TRBJ1-4; D possibly corresponds to TRBD1 (6 bases). Per germline, CDR1 SQVTM and CDR2 ANQGSEA. V lost 3 bases, J lost 7 bases, and 12 bases lay in between. This CDR3 is 13 amino acids long. This CDR3 reads CSVDKGGSEKLFF. CDR3 sequence (DNA): TGCAGCGTTGATAAGGGGGGAAGTGAAAAACTGTTTTTT.

This clone was seen a handful of times. The chain links TRBV19 to TRBJ1-1, with D hard to call. Deletions cut 6 bases from V and 5 bases from J, with 13 bases between. The CDR3 contains 13 residues. Germline CDR1 LNHDA, CDR2 SQIVND (reference sequence). CDR3 sequence: CASSDGSGTEAFF. CDR3 in DNA: TGTGCCAGTAGCGACGGGAGCGGGACTGAAGCTTTCTTT.

This chain joins TRBV5-1 and TRBJ2-1; TRBD1 is a possible D gene (5 bases). V shed 1 base and J shed 5 bases, with 7 bases lying between them. CDR3 length: 13 amino acids. The germline V gene has CDR1 SGHRS and CDR2 YFSETQ. The CDR3 region is CASSLRGNNEQFF. DNA of the CDR3: TGCGCCAGCAGCTTGAGGGGAAACAATGAGCAGTTCTTC.

This clone was detected a few times. This clone may be a read error of a much larger clone one base away. The rearrangement joins TRBV27 to TRBJ2-3; the match to TRBD2 covers 15 bases. Trimming removed 5 bases from V and 4 bases from J; junction bases left unmatched: 1. There are 15 residues in the CDR3. The germline gives CDR1 MNHEY, CDR2 SMNVEV (reference sequence). CDR3 residues: CASSGLAGGPDTQYF. The CDR3 bases are TGTGCCAGCAGTGGACTAGCGGGGGGGCCAGATACGCAGTATTTT.

The genes are TRBV13 and TRBJ2-3, with D possibly TRBD1 on 7 matching bases. Trimming took off 5 bases at V and 6 bases at J, with 15 bases between the two ends. Looked up from germline, CDR1 is PRHDT and CDR2 is FYEKMQ (reference sequence). The CDR3 length is 14 residues. CDR3 in amino acids: CASSEQTGRDTQYF. In DNA, the CDR3 is TGTGCCAGCAGCGAACAGACAGGGAGGGATACGCAGTATTTT.

This clone came up a few times. The V and J genes are TRBV2 and TRBJ1-3; D uncertain. Germline V gives CDR1 SNHLY, CDR2 FYNNEI. CDR3 size: 11 residues. V lost 7 bases, J lost 12 bases, and 13 bases lay in between. CDR3 DNA sequence: TGTGCCAGCAATACTGGGAACGTCATATATTTT. Its protein is CASNTGNVIYF.

V and J are TRBV30 and TRBJ2-2, with 9 bases aligning to TRBD1. Germline loops: CDR1 GTSNPN, CDR2 SVGIG (reference sequence). With 8 bases clipped from V and 4 bases from J, the junction kept 8 bases outside the gene matches. The CDR3 consists of 14 residues. The CDR3 spells CATSDRGGTGELFF. CDR3 sequence (DNA): TGTGCCACCTCGGACAGGGGCGGCACCGGGGAGCTGTTTTTT.

The chain is built from TRBV30 and TRBJ2-7; a weak D match, TRBD2 (5 bases). V was pared by 0 bases and J by 2 bases, with 11 bases between. The CDR3 runs 14 residues. Per germline, CDR1 GTSNPN and CDR2 SVGIG (reference sequence). The CDR3 sequence: CAWSVQPGTYEQYF. For the CDR3, the DNA is TGTGCCTGGAGTGTACAGCCGGGAACCTACGAGCAGTACTTC.